This passage covers 23 T cell receptor beta chains from one sample sequenced in a study of post-analysis software for immune sequencing data. Notes on the study in general: Patients had higher frequencies than controls of roughly five TRBV segments, including TRBV5-6, TRBV5-1 and TRBV20-1.

cDNA libraries for TCR beta contained unique molecular identifiers. TCRdb called the PCR reads again in MiXCR, with one record for every CDR3 protein. The top ten clones hold about 6% of a sample with more than 500,000 distinct CDR3 sequences, around 34% of them seen once. These receptors are not linked to any known antigen. Sequencing used blood. These TCRs come from a girl younger than 18 with multiple sclerosis.

CDR3 sequence (DNA): TGTGCCAGCAGCCCGTCCCAAACAGGTTATGGTGAGCAGTTCTTC. The encoded protein is CASSPSQTGYGEQFF. The chain uses TRBV27 and TRBJ2-1; weak D call: TRBD1 (5 bases). V lost 6 bases to trimming and J lost 9 bases, with 21 bases between them. Germline CDR1 and CDR2: MNHEY and SMNVEV (reference sequence). There are 15 residues in the CDR3.

V is TRBV5-1 and J is TRBJ2-4; tentatively, D is TRBD1 or TRBD2 (5 bases each). The CDR3 runs 14 residues. The V gene's germline CDR1 is SGHRS and CDR2 YFSETQ. V gave up 4 bases and J gave up 3 bases, with 11 bases separating them. The CDR3 DNA reads TGCGCCAGCAGCACGGGACGGAGCAAAAACATTCAGTACTTC. It yields the protein CASSTGRSKNIQYF.

This clonotype was seen more than once but under ten times. V usage is TRBV7-9 and J usage is TRBJ2-3, with D perhaps matching TRBD2 (6 bases). The CDR3 loop spans 16 amino acids. CDR1 SEHNR and CDR2 FQNEAQ come from the germline V gene (reference sequence). Trimming shortened V by 4 bases and J by 5 bases, and 19 bases separated the two germline ends. The CDR3 here is CASSSGGRRQGDTQYF. CDR3 bases: TGTGCCAGCAGCTCCGGGGGACGGCGGCAGGGAGATACGCAGTATTTT.

CDR3 nucleotides: TGCGCCAGCAGGGGGGGCTCGGGGCCCCAGCATTTT. It yields the protein CASRGGSGPQHF. V usage is TRBV5-1 and J usage is TRBJ1-5, with D tentatively TRBD1 (6 bases). The CDR3 sequence is 12 residues long. Germline CDR1 is SGHRS and CDR2 is YFSETQ. Trimming removed 5 bases at V and 9 bases at J, with 12 bases between.

This chain links TRBV20-1 with TRBJ2-3; tentatively, D is TRBD1 or TRBD2 (6 bases each). Per germline, CDR1 DFQATT and CDR2 SNEGSKA (reference sequence). CDR3 length: 13 amino acids. The CDR3, as DNA: TGCACCCCGGGGGCTACCCTCACAGATACGCAGTATTTT. Its translation: CTPGATLTDTQYF.

The chain has TRBV6-1 and TRBJ1-2; 7 nucleotides agree with TRBD1. Germline values: CDR1 MNHNS, CDR2 SASEGT. With 4 bases clipped from V and 4 bases from J, the junction kept 6 bases outside the gene matches. The CDR3 runs 14 residues. The CDR3 DNA reads TGTGCCAGCAGTGCGACAGGGAGCGGCTATGGCTACACCTTC. Translating it yields CASSATGSGYGYTF.

This clonotype was recorded a few times. This chain uses TRBV5-1 with TRBJ1-1, with 7 positions matching TRBD1. The CDR3 loop spans 14 amino acids. Germline CDR1 SGHRS, CDR2 YFSETQ. V shed 4 bases, J shed 2 bases, and the junction held 5 bases outside the gene matches. In DNA form, the CDR3 reads TGCGCCAGCAGCCTCAGGGGGACCAACACTGAAGCTTTCTTT. Its translation is CASSLRGTNTEAFF.

The V and J genes are TRBV18 and TRBJ2-5, with 7 bases fitting TRBD1. The J call is doubtful: the DNA matches TRBJ2-7 better. The CDR3 is 14 residues long. Germline V gene lookup returns CDR1 KGHSH and CDR2 LQKENI. As DNA, the CDR3 is TGTGCCAGCTCACCAGGGGACAGCCCCTACGAGCAGTACTTC. Translated: CASSPGDSPYEQYF.

This chain links TRBV7-8 with TRBJ2-1; TRBD2 aligns across 8 bases. Germline loops: CDR1 SGHVS, CDR2 FQNEAQ. The ends lost 7 bases at V and 3 bases at J; junction bases unmatched: 14. The CDR3 length is 17 residues. The chain's CDR3 is CASMLNSGTRFYNEQFF. CDR3 nucleotides: TGTGCCAGCATGCTAAATTCCGGGACTAGGTTCTACAATGAGCAGTTCTTC.

This clonotype came up a few times. This chain links TRBV28 with TRBJ2-3; 8 bases are shared with TRBD2. V shed 5 bases, J shed 5 bases, and the junction held 3 bases outside the gene matches. Germline lookup yields CDR1 MDHEN and CDR2 SYDVKM. CDR3 length: 13 residues. CDR3 sequence: CASSNGGEDTQYF. The CDR3 nucleotides are TGTGCCAGCAGTAACGGGGGGGAAGATACGCAGTATTTT.

The gene calls are TRBV20-1 and TRBJ2-7, with 8 nucleotides matching TRBD1. This CDR3 is 16 amino acids long. Germline assignment: CDR1 DFQATT and CDR2 SNEGSKA (reference sequence). The V and J ends lost 4 bases and 1 base, in that order; junction bases with no gene match: 12. The CDR3 protein is CSANMGRQGFSYEQYF. CDR3 sequence (DNA): TGCAGTGCTAACATGGGGAGACAGGGGTTTTCCTACGAGCAGTACTTC.

This chain links TRBV12-3 or TRBV12-4 with TRBJ1-1; D not certain. V shed 3 bases and J shed 6 bases, with 14 bases lying between them. The CDR3 length is 14 residues. The CDR3 DNA reads TGTGCCAGCAGTTTTCCTTGGGCTGGGGCTGAAGCTTTCTTT. Encoded protein: CASSFPWAGAEAFF.

The V gene is TRBV20-1, the J gene TRBJ1-2; D gene uncertain. Germline-derived CDR1 and CDR2 are DFQATT and SNEGSKA (reference sequence). CDR3 length: 10 amino acids. V shed 8 bases and J shed 8 bases, with 12 bases lying between them. Written as DNA, the CDR3 is TGCAGTTCCATAGGGTTGGGCTACACCTTC. Translation: CSSIGLGYTF.

This clonotype was observed a handful of times. The V and J genes are TRBV5-1 and TRBJ2-3, with D perhaps TRBD1 (5 bases). Per germline, CDR1 SGHRS and CDR2 YFSETQ. Trimming removed 0 bases from V and 6 bases from J, with 11 bases in between. The CDR3 runs 14 residues. This CDR3 reads CASSLGVGADTQYF. The DNA of the CDR3 is TGCGCCAGCAGCTTGGGTGTAGGGGCGGATACGCAGTATTTT.

The table lists this clonotype with a few counts. The rearrangement uses TRBV20-1 and TRBJ2-1; D is possibly TRBD2 (6 bases). Per the germline V gene, CDR1 is DFQATT and CDR2 is SNEGSKA (reference sequence). V was trimmed by 0 bases and J by 0 bases, leaving 12 bases between them. This CDR3 is 16 amino acids long. CDR3 coding DNA: TGCAGTGCTAGAGATGCGGCGGGGAGCTCCTACAATGAGCAGTTCTTC. Translation gives CSARDAAGSSYNEQFF.

This clonotype was seen a handful of times. The chain joins TRBV14 to TRBJ2-1; D unresolved. The CDR3 has 14 residues. The germline CDR1 and CDR2 sequences are SGHDN and FVKESK. The V gene lost 0 bases and the J gene lost 4 bases, with 7 bases spanning the gap. CDR3 DNA sequence: TGTGCCAGCAGCCAAGATCTGCAGTACAATGAGCAGTTCTTC. It specifies CASSQDLQYNEQFF.

The V gene is TRBV7-9, the J gene TRBJ2-1; possibly TRBD1 for D (6 bases). The CDR3 runs 15 residues. Germline V gene sequence: CDR1 SEHNR, CDR2 FQNEAQ (reference sequence). V was clipped by 3 bases and J by 6 bases, with 15 bases between them. CDR3 sequence (DNA): TGTGCCAGCAGCTTGGGGCAGGGGACGGTCAATGAGCAGTTCTTC. This translates into CASSLGQGTVNEQFF. Supplemented by reference TRBV7-9 and TRBJ2-1, the full variable domain reads DTGVSQNPRHKITKRGQNVTFRCDPISEHNRLYWYRQTLGQGPEFLTYFQNEAQLEKSRLLSDRFSAERPKGSFSTLEIQRTEQGDSAMYLCASSLGQGTVNEQFFGPGTRLTVL.

The chain combines TRBV4-1 with TRBJ1-1; TRBD1 might be the D (5 bases). The CDR3 runs 14 residues. Germline CDR1 and CDR2: MGHRA and YSYEKL. The germline V and J ends were trimmed by 0 bases and 1 base, with 6 bases remaining between them. In DNA form, the CDR3 reads TGCGCCAGCAGCCAAGATAGGGGGAACACTGAAGCTTTCTTT. It specifies CASSQDRGNTEAFF.

There are a few counts of this clonotype. The CDR3 DNA follows: TGTGCCAGCAGCCTCGGGTTTTTAGGGGATCAGCCCCAGCATTTT. It codes for CASSLGFLGDQPQHF. The V and J genes are TRBV5-8 and TRBJ1-5, with a tentative D call TRBD1 (5 bases). V lost 4 bases, J lost 5 bases, and 16 bases lay in between. CDR1 and CDR2 from the germline V gene are SGHTS and YDEGEE. This CDR3 contains 15 residues. Complete variable domain (other parts from reference TRBV5-8 and TRBJ1-5): EAGVTQSPTHLIKTRGQQATLRCSPISGHTSVYWYQQALGLGLQFLLWYDEGEERNRGNFPPRFSGRQFPNYSSELNVNALELEDSALYLCASSLGFLGDQPQHFGDGTRLSIL.

V and J are TRBV18 and TRBJ2-5; D is uncertain. Trimming left V 3 bases short and J 4 bases short, with 12 bases between. Germline values: CDR1 KGHSH, CDR2 LQKENI. The CDR3 runs 14 residues. CDR3 sequence: CASSPRASLETQYF. Here the CDR3 DNA reads TGTGCCAGCTCACCCCGGGCCTCCCTAGAGACCCAGTACTTC.

The chain combines TRBV9 with TRBJ2-3; D is ambiguous. Germline CDR1 SGDLS, CDR2 YYNGEE. Trimming cost V 0 bases and J 0 bases, with 8 bases left between them. The CDR3 extends over 15 amino acids. Written as DNA, the CDR3 is TGTGCCAGCAGCGTAGCAGGAGCTAGCACAGATACGCAGTATTTT. It specifies CASSVAGASTDTQYF.

Regarding this clonotype: This may be a read error: a much more frequent sequence differs by one nucleotide. The V and J genes are TRBV20-1 and TRBJ2-1; D is possibly TRBD1 (5 bases). The V gene's germline CDR1 is DFQATT and CDR2 SNEGSKA (reference sequence). This CDR3 contains 13 residues. In nucleotides, the CDR3 is TGCAGTGCCCTGACAGCCAGCCTCGATGAGCGGTTCTTC. Its protein product is CSALTASLDERFF.

The rearrangement uses TRBV20-1 and TRBJ2-1; 12 bases fit TRBD2. From germline, CDR1 is DFQATT and CDR2 SNEGSKA (reference sequence). The trim removed 4 bases at V and 13 bases at J, leaving 5 bases unmatched. The CDR3 is 12 residues long. CDR3 region: CSATMTSGGQFF. DNA for the CDR3: TGCAGTGCTACAATGACTAGCGGGGGACAGTTCTTC.